Shown below are 16 T cell receptor beta chains from a single sample sequenced in a study of shared T cell receptors in the human thymus. Profiling relied on immunoSEQ multiplex PCR, and the TCRdb table lists in-frame clones only, not all of them. The sample yields 700,000 or so clones, 80% to 90% seen once. Another study also made use of these data, one on human thymus T cells.

The sequencing input was thymocytes. Receptors originate from a girl less than two years old with a congenital heart defect.

The rearrangement joins TRBV6-5 to TRBJ2-7; 7 nucleotides align to TRBD2. The CDR3 contains 14 residues. Trimming at V came to 4 bases and at J to 3 bases, leaving 6 bases not matched to a gene. Germline V gives CDR1 MNHEY, CDR2 SVGAGI. DNA of the CDR3: TGTGCCAGCAGTTCCGACTCGGGAGGCTACGAGCAGTACTTC. It encodes CASSSDSGGYEQYF.

This rearrangement joins TRBV9 to TRBJ2-3, with D perhaps matching TRBD1 (5 bases). Looked up from germline, CDR1 is SGDLS and CDR2 is YYNGEE. The CDR3 is made up of 15 amino acids. The V end was cut by 0 bases, the J end by 4 bases, with 12 bases between. CDR3 protein: CASSVGGFVADTQYF. The CDR3, as DNA: TGTGCCAGCAGCGTAGGGGGCTTTGTTGCAGATACGCAGTATTTT.

The J gene is TRBJ1-5, the V gene TRBV28; 7 bases map to TRBD1. This CDR3 contains 17 residues. The V segment lost 2 bases and the J segment 0 bases; nucleotides outside the gene matches: 7. Germline values: CDR1 MDHEN, CDR2 SYDVKM. Here the CDR3 DNA reads TGTGCCAGCAGTTTAACAGGGGAAGTTAATAGCAATCAGCCCCAGCATTTT. Translating it yields CASSLTGEVNSNQPQHF.

The rearrangement uses TRBV2 and TRBJ2-3; 13 bases agree with TRBD2. CDR3 length: 16 amino acids. The V segment lost 6 bases and the J segment 4 bases; nucleotides outside the gene matches: 7. Germline CDR1 SNHLY, CDR2 FYNNEI. The CDR3, as DNA: TGTGCCAGCAGGGATACTAGCGGGGGGGCGGCAGATACGCAGTATTTT. The encoded protein is CASRDTSGGAADTQYF.

This clone was picked up one time. The chain is built from TRBV4-3 and TRBJ1-1, with 12 positions matching TRBD1. Germline V gives CDR1 LGHNA, CDR2 YSLEER. With 5 bases clipped from V and 0 bases from J, the junction kept 13 bases outside the gene matches. The CDR3 is 19 amino acids. DNA for the CDR3: TGCGCCAGCAGCGTACGCCTGGGGACAGGGGGCATCGTGAACACTGAAGCTTTCTTT. It yields the protein CASSVRLGTGGIVNTEAFF.

The CDR3 DNA reads as TGCGCCAGCAGCCAATTTGGGGGGACTAACACCGGGGAGCTGTTTTTT. Translated, it gives CASSQFGGTNTGELFF. This rearrangement joins TRBV4-3 to TRBJ2-2; a possible D gene is TRBD2 (6 bases). The germline V gene encodes CDR1 LGHNA and CDR2 YSLEER. The CDR3 runs to 16 residues. V gave up 2 bases and J gave up 2 bases, with 12 bases separating them.

This chain connects TRBV28 to TRBJ1-4; 7 positions agree with TRBD1. Germline CDR1 MDHEN, CDR2 SYDVKM. The V gene end was trimmed by 1 base and the J gene end by 7 bases; junction bases not matched to a gene: 12. This CDR3 region has 17 residues. CDR3 DNA sequence: TGTGCCAGCAGTTTATTATTCGAGGGGGCTTCGGGTGAAAAACTGTTTTTT. Its translation: CASSLLFEGASGEKLFF.

The V and J genes are TRBV10-1 and TRBJ2-7; TRBD2 might be the D (6 bases). Trimming stripped 10 bases from V and 2 bases from J, with 15 bases between. The CDR3 runs to 13 residues. The V gene's germline CDR1 is WNHNN and CDR2 SYGVQD (reference sequence). CDR3 bases: TGCGCCACCACATCATGCGGGGCCTACGAGCAGTACTTC. It yields the protein CATTSCGAYEQYF.

This sequence joins TRBV9 and TRBJ2-7; D ambiguous. The germline V gene has CDR1 SGDLS and CDR2 YYNGEE. The V gene lost 4 bases and the J gene lost 0 bases, with 14 bases spanning the gap. CDR3 size: 15 residues. The chain's CDR3 is CASSSAGFPSYEQYF. The DNA for the CDR3 is TGTGCCAGCAGCTCGGCAGGTTTTCCCTCCTACGAGCAGTACTTC.

The V call is TRBV5-4, the J call TRBJ2-3; the D gene is possibly TRBD1 (6 bases). Germline V gene data show CDR1 as SGHNT and CDR2 as YYREEE (reference sequence). There are 17 residues in the CDR3. V lost 6 bases to trimming and J lost 0 bases, with 20 bases between them. CDR3 sequence: CASTTGGRRKSTDTQYF. The CDR3 region has the DNA TGTGCCAGCACCACTGGGGGCAGGCGTAAGAGCACAGATACGCAGTATTTT.

This clone has only one observation. The J gene is TRBJ1-5, the V gene TRBV5-6; possible D gene TRBD1, 5 bases. CDR3 length equals 14 residues. V lost 5 bases to trimming and J lost 0 bases, with 9 bases between them. Germline CDR1 is SGHDT and CDR2 is YYEEEE. Here the CDR3 DNA reads TGTGCCAGCAGTCGGACATATAGCAATCAGCCCCAGCATTTT. It is translated as CASSRTYSNQPQHF.

The CDR3 reads CASSHWPGYGYTF. CDR3 DNA sequence: TGCGCCAGCAGTCACTGGCCAGGTTATGGCTACACCTTC. V usage is TRBV10-1 and J usage is TRBJ1-2; the D is unclear. V was clipped by 5 bases and J by 5 bases, with 12 bases between them. There are 13 residues in the CDR3. Germline V CDR1 and CDR2: WNHNN, SYGVQD (reference sequence).

The chain recombines TRBV5-1 with TRBJ1-2, with 8 bases lining up with TRBD1. The junction had 7 bases not matched to a gene; V was cut back by 6 bases and J by 3 bases. Per the germline V gene, CDR1 is SGHRS and CDR2 is YFSETQ. This CDR3 is built from 14 residues. The CDR3 DNA reads as TGCGCCAGCAAGCTACTGACAGGGGACTATGGCTACACCTTC. Its protein product is CASKLLTGDYGYTF.

This rearrangement joins TRBV7-2 to TRBJ2-1; D may be TRBD2 (6 bases). The CDR3 totals 13 residues. Germline CDR1 and CDR2: SGHTA and FQGNSA. Trimming took 6 bases from V and 4 from J, leaving 10 bases between them. The CDR3 here is CASRSLAYNEQFF. As DNA, the CDR3 is TGTGCCAGCAGATCACTAGCATACAATGAGCAGTTCTTC. The full variable domain, with the rest looked up from reference TRBV7-2 and TRBJ2-1, is GAGVSQSPSNKVTEKGKDVELRCDPISGHTALYWYRQSLGQGLEFLIYFQGNSAPDKSGLPSDRFSAERTGGSVSTLTIQRTQQEDSAVYLCASRSLAYNEQFFGPGTRLTVL.

The V call is TRBV6-5, the J call TRBJ2-2; D ambiguous. Germline lookup yields CDR1 MNHEY and CDR2 SVGAGI. CDR3 length equals 11 residues. Trimming cost V 6 bases and J 8 bases, with 7 bases left between them. CDR3 coding DNA: TGTGCCAGCAGGATCCGGGGGGAGCTGTTTTTT. As protein: CASRIRGELFF.

The CDR3 sequence: CASSEHLTAQRAFF. CDR3 bases: TGTGCCAGCAGTGAACATTTGACAGCCCAAAGAGCTTTCTTT. The rearrangement links TRBV6-1 to TRBJ1-1; possibly TRBD1 for D (5 bases). Germline CDR1 reads MNHNS; CDR2 reads SASEGT. CDR3 length: 14 residues. Trimming removed 2 bases at V and 10 bases at J, with 17 bases between.